The TCR beta chain described here comes from a study of T-cell reconstitution after alpha-beta-depleted transplantation in children (dated by TCRdb to the mid-2010s). Regarding the research as a whole: Using TCR repertoire profiling, the study quantitatively followed how T-cell immune reconstitution unfolded in children after TCRalphabeta/CD19-depleted allogeneic hematopoietic cell transplantation.

Concerning this clonotype itself: Its target antigen remains unknown. Base quality data are lacking; no much larger clone is found one base away.

Reading the label with the study, this specimen's treatment or condition is: allogeneic hematopoietic cell transplantation with graft depleted of TCRalphabeta T cells and CD19 B cells. The transplant recipients were children given TCRalphabeta/CD19-depleted allogeneic hematopoietic cell grafts. General conclusions and limits of the study: The high TCRbeta diversity at day 60 in some patients was ascribed to recipient T cells and intrathymic progenitors that had survived conditioning. Over the following months the frequencies of hyperexpanded clones went down, and after one year T-cell counts and TCRbeta diversity were mostly credited to newly produced T cells. The apparently early recovery of alphabetaT-cell counts about two months after transplant reportedly depended on only several hundred rapidly expanded clones that came from non-depleted graft cells.

Including cysteine and phenylalanine, the CDR3 has 16 amino acids. Solely the CDR3 DNA is kept, with 48 bases framed from the first base. Looking up the germline V gene (reference sequence) yields CDR1 LGHDT and CDR2 YNNKEL. The germline ends are 9 bases apart after V is trimmed by 0 bases and J by 0 bases. The method behind the library was PCR. The sample was run on an Illumina HiSeq 2500. To normalize quantification of the TCRbeta repertoire, the TCR libraries were built with molecular barcoding that relied on unique molecular identifiers. The public reads were reprocessed in TCRdb via fastp at Q25 and MiXCR, keeping in-frame beta chains. Rows are unified per CDR3 protein, each entry keeping the most common DNA and genes. This sample gives 530,000 or so distinct CDR3 sequences in total; roughly 30% of them show up just once. Jointly, the top ten make up 30% to 40% of the sample.

The specimen comprised PBMCs, sampled before TCRalphabeta/CD19-depleted stem cell transplant. The chain is made from TRBV3-1 and TRBJ1-3; the D gene cannot be resolved reliably. The TCR sequence derives from a boy younger than two with Wiskott-Aldrich syndrome, due to receive a stem cell transplant. This receptor has the CDR3 CASSQDERYSGNTIYF. The nucleotide sequence is TGTGCCAGCAGCCAAGATGAGAGGTACTCTGGAAACACCATATATTTT.